The 25 T cell receptor beta chains in this list originate from one sample, sequenced in a study of tumor-infiltrating lymphocytes in oesophageal squamous cell carcinoma (dated by TCRdb to the mid-2010s). Library construction relied on PCR. The run used an Illumina HiSeq 2000. TCRdb took the public reads, trimmed them with fastp at Q25, ran MiXCR for clone calling and kept in-frame beta chains. Merged by CDR3 protein, the rows form single entries marked with the most common genes and DNA. The sample yields about 17,000 distinct CDR3 sequences; about 50% were counted once. Just under 45% of the sample is held by the ten biggest clonotypes. Sequencing was carried out using normal esophageal tissue next to the tumor. The receptors were sampled from a female donor with esophageal squamous cell carcinoma.

CDR3 residues: CASAWGTSNIQYF. The CDR3 nucleotides are TGTGCCAGCGCATGGGGGACTAGCAACATTCAGTACTTC. The chain carries TRBV18 and TRBJ2-4; 9 nucleotides match TRBD2. Looked up from germline, CDR1 is KGHSH and CDR2 is LQKENI. Trimming took 8 bases from V and 7 from J; bases not matched to a gene: 6. This CDR3 is built from 13 residues.

This clonotype appeared a few times. A much larger clone is a single base away; this may be a read error. This chain connects TRBV6-1 to TRBJ2-1; D uncertain. The last part of the DNA fits TRBJ2-7 better; the J call may be wrong. The germline V gene has CDR1 MNHNS and CDR2 SASEGT. The CDR3 runs to 12 residues. In DNA form, the CDR3 reads TGTGCCAGCTGCCGCTTTGGGAATGAGCAGTACTTC. Translation gives CASCRFGNEQYF.

CDR3 loop: CASSRGKGANSWQYF. The CDR3 region has the DNA TGTGCCAGCAGCCGCGGAAAGGGGGCAAATTCCTGGCAGTACTTC. The J gene is TRBJ2-5, the V gene TRBV7-2; 7 nucleotides agree with TRBD1. The trim removed 5 bases at V and 11 bases at J, leaving 17 bases unmatched. Germline V CDR1 and CDR2: SGHTA, FQGNSA. The CDR3 has 15 amino acids.

V gene TRBV10-3 combines with J gene TRBJ2-1; D unclear. The DNA end is a closer match to TRBJ2-7, so the J assignment may be wrong. The CDR3 consists of 12 residues. The germline V gene has CDR1 ENHRY and CDR2 SYGVKD. CDR3 nucleotide sequence: TGTGCCAGTCGTACCGAAAGGGCCGAGCAGTACTTC. Protein product: CASRTERAEQYF.

This clonotype was detected only a few times. V usage is TRBV7-8 and J usage is TRBJ2-5; possible D gene TRBD1, 5 bases. This CDR3 contains 13 residues. Germline V gene sequence: CDR1 SGHVS, CDR2 FQNEAQ. V shed 2 bases and J shed 5 bases, with 9 bases lying between them. The CDR3 DNA is TGTGCCAGCAGCTTAAGGGGTGTCGAGACCCAGTACTTC. It translates to CASSLRGVETQYF.

This clonotype was seen only a few times. This chain uses TRBV6-1 with TRBJ1-2; D call uncertain. CDR1 and CDR2 from the germline V gene are MNHNS and SASEGT. Trimming shortened V by 6 bases and J by 1 base, and 18 bases separated the two germline ends. The CDR3 spans 16 residues. CDR3: CASRAPGEWLNYGYTF. The CDR3 nucleotides are TGTGCCAGCAGGGCCCCGGGCGAGTGGCTTAACTATGGCTACACCTTC.

By proportion, this clonotype is medium-sized. The chain couples TRBV6-1 to TRBJ2-7, with D perhaps TRBD2 (6 bases). The CDR3 contains 14 residues. Germline V CDR1 and CDR2: MNHNS, SASEGT. Trimming cost V 6 bases and J 6 bases, with 18 bases left between them. CDR3 in amino acids: CASRATGLEGEQYF. The DNA of the CDR3 is TGTGCCAGCAGGGCGACGGGGCTGGAGGGCGAGCAGTACTTC.

This clonotype was observed a single time. At one end, the junction sequence differs from germline, possibly due to a read error. This rearrangement joins TRBV5-3 to TRBJ2-7, with 8 bases identical to TRBD2. TRBV5-3 is classed as an ORF, of uncertain function. CDR3 length: 16 amino acids. CDR3 loop: CASSFLGSGVSYEQYF. The CDR3, as DNA: TGTGCCAGCAGCTTTCTAGGTAGCGGGGTCTCCTACGAGCAGTACTTC.

The CDR3 reads CAISKTGTSVDEQYF. CDR3 coding DNA: TGTGCCATCAGTAAGACCGGGACTAGTGTGGATGAGCAGTACTTC. V and J are TRBV10-3 and TRBJ2-1; 8 bases are shared with TRBD2. The J call may be faulty, since TRBJ2-7 better matches the DNA end. The CDR3 contains 15 residues. Germline CDR1 and CDR2: ENHRY and SYGVKD.

V gene TRBV6-4 combines with J gene TRBJ1-6; 8 nucleotides agree with TRBD1. This CDR3 contains 14 residues. The ends lost 7 bases at V and 8 bases at J; junction bases unmatched: 7. Germline loops: CDR1 MRHNA, CDR2 SNTAGT. This CDR3 reads CASNGQGWDSPLHF. CDR3 in DNA: TGTGCCAGCAACGGACAGGGTTGGGATTCACCCCTCCACTTT.

In its sample, this clonotype was seen many times. The chain employs TRBV11-2 and TRBJ2-5, with TRBD1 as a possible D gene (6 bases). V was pared by 2 bases and J by 5 bases, with 15 bases between. The CDR3 loop spans 15 amino acids. The germline CDR1 and CDR2 sequences are SGHAT and FQNNGV. The CDR3 sequence is CASSLIAGARETQYF. CDR3 DNA sequence: TGTGCCAGCAGCTTAATTGCAGGGGCGCGGGAGACCCAGTACTTC.

The rearrangement links TRBV7-3 to TRBJ2-3; D unresolved. The J call is in doubt because the DNA end fits TRBJ2-1 better. This CDR3 has 15 amino acids. The germline V gene has CDR1 SGHTA and CDR2 FQGTGA. The CDR3: CASSPLKDSTDTQFF. The DNA of the CDR3 is TGTGCCAGCAGCCCCCTGAAGGATTCCACAGATACGCAGTTCTTC.

The genes are TRBV11-2 and TRBJ2-5, with D possibly TRBD1 on 5 matching bases. With the DNA end fitting TRBJ2-7 better, the J assignment may be wrong. Germline V CDR1 and CDR2: SGHAT, FQNNGV. The CDR3 loop spans 15 amino acids. CDR3 bases: TGTGCCAGCAGCTTAGACGGTGCAGGGTTCTACGAGCAGTACTTC. This encodes CASSLDGAGFYEQYF.

The chain employs TRBV7-2 and TRBJ2-1; tentatively, D is TRBD1 (6 bases). The length of the CDR3 is 15 residues. Trimming stripped 6 bases from V and 0 bases from J, with 12 bases between. CDR1 SGHTA and CDR2 FQGNSA come from the germline V gene. CDR3 sequence: CASRTRGSSYNEQFF. In DNA form, the CDR3 reads TGTGCCAGCAGGACAAGGGGGAGCTCCTACAATGAGCAGTTCTTC. The whole variable domain, filled in from reference TRBV7-2 and TRBJ2-1, reads GAGVSQSPSNKVTEKGKDVELRCDPISGHTALYWYRQSLGQGLEFLIYFQGNSAPDKSGLPSDRFSAERTGGSVSTLTIQRTQQEDSAVYLCASRTRGSSYNEQFFGPGTRLTVL.

CDR3 coding DNA: TGTGCCAGCAGCCCCCGTATAGCGGGATATCCCTACGAGCAGTACTTC. Translated, it gives CASSPRIAGYPYEQYF. The chain uses TRBV28 and TRBJ2-6; 8 nucleotides agree with TRBD2. The J call may be wrong; the DNA end is better matched by TRBJ2-7. Germline values: CDR1 MDHEN, CDR2 SYDVKM. There are 16 residues in the CDR3.

As to this clonotype: With a much larger clone just one base away, this may be a read error. The rearrangement uses TRBV7-2 and TRBJ2-3, with D unresolved. The end of the DNA aligns better with TRBJ2-7, so the J call may be wrong. CDR1 SGHTA and CDR2 FQGNSA come from the germline V gene. This CDR3 region has 11 residues. CDR3 DNA sequence: TGTGCCAGCAGCTACCACTACGGGCAGTACTTC. It yields the protein CASSYHYGQYF.

The chain joins TRBV10-3 to TRBJ1-2; D is unresolved. Between the trimmed V and J ends, which lost 10 bases and 1 base, there was a span of 13 bases. The CDR3 is 13 amino acids. Germline CDR1 ENHRY, CDR2 SYGVKD. The DNA of the CDR3 is TGTGCCACATCAAACGAAGGTAACTATGGCTACACCTTC. Protein product: CATSNEGNYGYTF.

This chain uses TRBV7-9 with TRBJ2-1; TRBD1 agrees at 8 bases. The DNA end is a closer match to TRBJ2-7, so the J assignment may be wrong. CDR1 and CDR2 (germline): SEHNR, FQNEAQ (reference sequence). CDR3 size: 15 residues. The CDR3 nucleotides are TGTGCCAGCAGCAGATGGGACAGGCCCTCCTACGAGCAGTACTTC. Amino acid sequence: CASSRWDRPSYEQYF.

This clonotype appeared many times. The genes are TRBV14 and TRBJ2-5; D is possibly TRBD2 (6 bases). Trimming took 4 bases from V and 4 from J, leaving 13 bases between them. Per the germline V gene, CDR1 is SGHDN and CDR2 is FVKESK. The CDR3 totals 14 residues. The CDR3 bases are TGTGCCAGCAGCCGCCGACTGGGGGGAGAGACCCAGTACTTC. Its translation is CASSRRLGGETQYF.

V gene TRBV11-3 combines with J gene TRBJ2-1; 7 positions match TRBD2. Trimming took 1 base from V and 0 from J; bases not matched to a gene: 0. The CDR3 length is 15 residues. Germline V gene lookup returns CDR1 SGHNT and CDR2 YENEEA. CDR3 coding DNA: TGTGCCAGCAGCTTAGCGGGGGGCTCCTACAATGAGCAGTTCTTC. Its protein is CASSLAGGSYNEQFF.

The chain is built from TRBV11-1 and TRBJ2-5; TRBD2 matches 12 bases. The J call could be wrong; TRBJ2-1 is a better fit for the DNA end. Germline V gives CDR1 SGHAT, CDR2 FQDESV (reference sequence). The CDR3 extends over 17 amino acids. The CDR3 spells CASSLGGLAGGYNEQFF. The CDR3 bases are TGTGCCAGCAGCTTAGGGGGGCTAGCGGGGGGGTACAATGAGCAGTTCTTC.

The chain joins TRBV10-1 to TRBJ1-5, with D uncertain. Germline-derived CDR1 and CDR2 are WNHNN and SYGVQD (reference sequence). V dropped 7 bases and J dropped 2 bases, with 3 bases sitting between them. This CDR3 region has 11 residues. The CDR3 reads CASIRNQPQHF. The CDR3 region has the DNA TGCGCCAGCATTCGCAATCAGCCCCAGCATTTT.

The DNA for the CDR3 is TGCGCCAGCAGCTGGGGCAGGAGCAACACCGGGGAGCTGTTTTTT. It codes for CASSWGRSNTGELFF. The chain carries TRBV5-1 and TRBJ2-2, with D possibly matching TRBD1 (5 bases). Trimming removed 3 bases from V and 2 bases from J, with 11 bases in between. The CDR3 consists of 15 residues. Germline V gene data show CDR1 as SGHRS and CDR2 as YFSETQ.

This clonotype has ten or more counts. This chain links TRBV19 with TRBJ2-1; D is unclear. The CDR3 loop spans 13 amino acids. Germline loops: CDR1 LNHDA, CDR2 SQIVND (reference sequence). V gave up 7 bases and J gave up 7 bases, with 14 bases separating them. Written as DNA, the CDR3 is TGTGCCAGTACGGGCCCTTCCTGGAATGAGCAGTTCTTC. This codes for CASTGPSWNEQFF.

The V call is TRBV12-5, the J call TRBJ2-7; 9 nucleotides match TRBD2. Judging by the DNA end, TRBJ2-1 fits better; the J call may be wrong. Germline assignment: CDR1 LGHNT and CDR2 FRNRAP. This CDR3 region has 16 residues. The CDR3 nucleotides read TGTGCTAGTGGCCCTGGGAGTAGCGGGGGATACAATGAGCAGTTCTTC. Translated: CASGPGSSGGYNEQFF.